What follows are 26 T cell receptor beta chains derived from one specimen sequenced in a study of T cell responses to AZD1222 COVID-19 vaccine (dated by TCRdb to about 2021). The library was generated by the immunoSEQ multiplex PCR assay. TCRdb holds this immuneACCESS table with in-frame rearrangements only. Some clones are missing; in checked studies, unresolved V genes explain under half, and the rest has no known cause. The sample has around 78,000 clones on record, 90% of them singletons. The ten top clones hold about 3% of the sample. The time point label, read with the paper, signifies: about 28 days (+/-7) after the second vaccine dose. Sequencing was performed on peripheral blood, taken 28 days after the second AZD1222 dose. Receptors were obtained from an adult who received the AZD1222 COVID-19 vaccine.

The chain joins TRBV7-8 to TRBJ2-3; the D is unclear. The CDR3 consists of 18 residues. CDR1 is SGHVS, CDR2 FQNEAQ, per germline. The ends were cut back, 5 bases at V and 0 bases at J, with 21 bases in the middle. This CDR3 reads CASSVRSSGAVSTDTQYF. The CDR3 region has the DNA TGTGCCAGCAGCGTAAGGTCCTCAGGCGCCGTCAGCACAGATACGCAGTATTTT.

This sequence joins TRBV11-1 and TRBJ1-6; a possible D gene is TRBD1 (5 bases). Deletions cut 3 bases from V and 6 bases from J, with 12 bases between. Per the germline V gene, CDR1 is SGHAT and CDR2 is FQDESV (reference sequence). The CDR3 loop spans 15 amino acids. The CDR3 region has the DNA TGTGCCAGCAGCTTGGGACGGTTTGGTAATTCACCCCTCCACTTT. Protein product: CASSLGRFGNSPLHF.

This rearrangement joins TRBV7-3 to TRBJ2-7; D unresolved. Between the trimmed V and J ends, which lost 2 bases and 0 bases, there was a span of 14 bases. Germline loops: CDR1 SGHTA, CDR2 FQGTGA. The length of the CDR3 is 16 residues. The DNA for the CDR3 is TGTGCCAGCAGCTTAGGTGTAGGACCGATCTCCTACGAGCAGTACTTC. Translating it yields CASSLGVGPISYEQYF.

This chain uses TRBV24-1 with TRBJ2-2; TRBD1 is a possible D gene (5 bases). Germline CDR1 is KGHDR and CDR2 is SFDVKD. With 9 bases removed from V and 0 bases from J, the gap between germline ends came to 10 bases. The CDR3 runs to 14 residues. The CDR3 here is CATDDSPNTGELFF. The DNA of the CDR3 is TGTGCCACCGATGACAGCCCGAACACCGGGGAGCTGTTTTTT.

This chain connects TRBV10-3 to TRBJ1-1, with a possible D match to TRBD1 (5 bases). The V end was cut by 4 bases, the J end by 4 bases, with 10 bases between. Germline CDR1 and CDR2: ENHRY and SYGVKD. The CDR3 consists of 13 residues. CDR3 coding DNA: TGTGCCATCAGTGGGGGGTCGTTCACTGAAGCTTTCTTT. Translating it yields CAISGGSFTEAFF.

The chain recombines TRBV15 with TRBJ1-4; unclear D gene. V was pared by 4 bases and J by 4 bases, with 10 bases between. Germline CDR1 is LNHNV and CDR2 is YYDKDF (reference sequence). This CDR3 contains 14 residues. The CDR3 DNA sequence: TGTGCCACCAGCATATCACTGGGTAATGAAAAACTGTTTTTT. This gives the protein CATSISLGNEKLFF.

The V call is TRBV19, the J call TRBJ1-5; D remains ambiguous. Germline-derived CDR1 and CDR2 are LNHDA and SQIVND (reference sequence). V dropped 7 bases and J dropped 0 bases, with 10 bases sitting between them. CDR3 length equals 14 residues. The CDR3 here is CASTGSGSNQPQHF. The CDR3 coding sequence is TGTGCCAGTACTGGTTCCGGTAGCAATCAGCCCCAGCATTTT.

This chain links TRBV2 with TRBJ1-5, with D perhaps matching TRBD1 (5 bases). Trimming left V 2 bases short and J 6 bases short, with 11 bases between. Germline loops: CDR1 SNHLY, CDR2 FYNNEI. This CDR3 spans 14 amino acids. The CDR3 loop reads CASSEPQGSQPQHF. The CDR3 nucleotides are TGTGCCAGCAGTGAACCCCAGGGAAGTCAGCCCCAGCATTTT.

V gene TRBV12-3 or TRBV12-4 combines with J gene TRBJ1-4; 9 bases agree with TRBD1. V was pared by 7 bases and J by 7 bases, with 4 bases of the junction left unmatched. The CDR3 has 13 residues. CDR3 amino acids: CASKTGGSEKLFF. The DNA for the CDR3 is TGTGCCAGCAAGACAGGGGGGAGTGAAAAACTGTTTTTT.

DNA for the CDR3: TGTGCCAGTACCCGGGACAGTTCTTATTCACCCCTCCACTTT. This codes for CASTRDSSYSPLHF. J is TRBJ1-6 and V is TRBV19; 7 bases fit TRBD1. Germline CDR1 reads LNHDA; CDR2 reads SQIVND (reference sequence). V lost 7 bases, J lost 8 bases, and 8 bases stayed unmatched. The CDR3 spans 14 residues.

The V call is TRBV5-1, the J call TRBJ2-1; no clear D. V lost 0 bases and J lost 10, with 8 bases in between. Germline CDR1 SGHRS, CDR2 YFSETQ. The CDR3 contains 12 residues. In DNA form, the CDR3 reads TGCGCCAGCAGCTTGGCGTCCTCCGAGCAGTTCTTC. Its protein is CASSLASSEQFF. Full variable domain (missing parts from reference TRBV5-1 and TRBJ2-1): KAGVTQTPRYLIKTRGQQVTLSCSPISGHRSVSWYQQTPGQGLQFLFEYFSETQRNKGNFPGRFSGRQFSNSRSEMNVSTLELGDSALYLCASSLASSEQFFGPGTRLTVL.

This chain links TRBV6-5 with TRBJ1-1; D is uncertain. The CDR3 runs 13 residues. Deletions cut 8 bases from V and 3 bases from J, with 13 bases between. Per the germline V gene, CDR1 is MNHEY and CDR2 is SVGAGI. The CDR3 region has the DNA TGTGCCAGCCTTGGGTACCCTGACACTGAAGCTTTCTTT. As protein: CASLGYPDTEAFF.

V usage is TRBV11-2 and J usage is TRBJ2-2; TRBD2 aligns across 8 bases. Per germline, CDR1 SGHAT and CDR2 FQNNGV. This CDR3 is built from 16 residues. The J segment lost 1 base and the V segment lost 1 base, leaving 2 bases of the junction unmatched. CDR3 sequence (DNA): TGTGCCAGCAGCTTAGCGCTAGCGGGGAACACCGGGGAGCTGTTTTTT. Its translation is CASSLALAGNTGELFF.

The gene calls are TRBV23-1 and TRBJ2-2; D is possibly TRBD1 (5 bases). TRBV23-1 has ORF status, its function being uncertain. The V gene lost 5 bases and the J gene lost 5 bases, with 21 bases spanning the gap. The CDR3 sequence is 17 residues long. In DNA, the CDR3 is TGCGCCAGCAGTAGACAGAATTTGAATATTACAACCGGGGAGCTGTTTTTT. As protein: CASSRQNLNITTGELFF.

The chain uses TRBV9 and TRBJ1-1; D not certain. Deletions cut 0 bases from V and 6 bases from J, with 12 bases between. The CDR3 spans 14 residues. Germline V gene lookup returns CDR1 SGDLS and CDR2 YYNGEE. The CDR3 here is CASSVVGLGAEAFF. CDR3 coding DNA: TGTGCCAGCAGCGTAGTTGGGTTGGGAGCTGAAGCTTTCTTT.

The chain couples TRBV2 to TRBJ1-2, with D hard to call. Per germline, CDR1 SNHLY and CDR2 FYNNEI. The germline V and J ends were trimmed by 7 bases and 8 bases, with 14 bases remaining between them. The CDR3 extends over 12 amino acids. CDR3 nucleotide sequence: TGTGCCAGCAACCTCTGGGAAGGAGGCTACACCTTC. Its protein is CASNLWEGGYTF.

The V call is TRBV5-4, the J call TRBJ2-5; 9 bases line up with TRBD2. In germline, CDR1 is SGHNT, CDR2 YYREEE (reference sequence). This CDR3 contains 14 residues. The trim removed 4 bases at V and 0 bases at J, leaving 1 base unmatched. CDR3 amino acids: CASSAGGDQETQYF. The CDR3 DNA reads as TGTGCCAGCAGCGCGGGGGGGGACCAAGAGACCCAGTACTTC.

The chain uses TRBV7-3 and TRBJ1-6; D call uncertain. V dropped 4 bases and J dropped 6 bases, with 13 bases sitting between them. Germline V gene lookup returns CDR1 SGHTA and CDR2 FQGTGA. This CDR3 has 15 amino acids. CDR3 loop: CASSSGRELNSPLHF. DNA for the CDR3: TGTGCCAGCAGCTCAGGAAGGGAGCTTAATTCACCCCTCCACTTT.

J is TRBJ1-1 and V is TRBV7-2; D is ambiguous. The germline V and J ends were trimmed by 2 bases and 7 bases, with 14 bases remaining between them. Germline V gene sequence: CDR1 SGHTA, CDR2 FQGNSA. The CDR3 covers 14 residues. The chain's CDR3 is CASSLMPGGDEAFF. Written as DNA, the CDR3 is TGTGCCAGCAGCTTAATGCCAGGTGGGGATGAAGCTTTCTTT. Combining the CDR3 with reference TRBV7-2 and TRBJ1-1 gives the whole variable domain GAGVSQSPSNKVTEKGKDVELRCDPISGHTALYWYRQSLGQGLEFLIYFQGNSAPDKSGLPSDRFSAERTGGSVSTLTIQRTQQEDSAVYLCASSLMPGGDEAFFGQGTRLTVV.

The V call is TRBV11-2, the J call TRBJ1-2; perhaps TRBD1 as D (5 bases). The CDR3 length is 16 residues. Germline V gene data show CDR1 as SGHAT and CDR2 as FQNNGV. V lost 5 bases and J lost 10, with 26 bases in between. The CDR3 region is CASSTRGTSSTMAYTF. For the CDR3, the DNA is TGTGCCAGCAGCACCCGGGGCACGTCCTCTACTATGGCCTACACCTTC.

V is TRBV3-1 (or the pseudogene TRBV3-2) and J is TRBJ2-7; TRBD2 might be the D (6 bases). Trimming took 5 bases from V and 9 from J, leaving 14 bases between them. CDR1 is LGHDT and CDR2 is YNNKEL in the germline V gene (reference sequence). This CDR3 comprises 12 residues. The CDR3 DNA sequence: TGTGCCAGCAGCAATGGACTATTATCGCAGTACTTC. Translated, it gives CASSNGLLSQYF.

CDR3 nucleotides: TGCGCCAGCAGCCAAGGGACAGCGCTAAATGAAAAACTGTTTTTT. Translation gives CASSQGTALNEKLFF. The V gene is TRBV4-1, the J gene TRBJ1-4, with D possibly being TRBD1 (6 bases). This CDR3 contains 15 residues. V was trimmed by 1 base and J by 5 bases, leaving 11 bases between them. Looked up from germline, CDR1 is MGHRA and CDR2 is YSYEKL.

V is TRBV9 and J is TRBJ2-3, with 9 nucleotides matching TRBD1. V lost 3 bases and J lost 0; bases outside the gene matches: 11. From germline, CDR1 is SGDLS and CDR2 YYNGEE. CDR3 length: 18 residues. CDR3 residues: CASSAGQGRFFSTDTQYF. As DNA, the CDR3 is TGTGCCAGCAGCGCCGGACAGGGGAGGTTTTTTAGCACAGATACGCAGTATTTT. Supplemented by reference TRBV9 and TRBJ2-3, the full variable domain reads DSGVTQTPKHLITATGQRVTLRCSPRSGDLSVYWYQQSLDQGLQFLIQYYNGEERAKGNILERFSAQQFPDLHSELNLSSLELGDSALYFCASSAGQGRFFSTDTQYFGPGTRLTVL.

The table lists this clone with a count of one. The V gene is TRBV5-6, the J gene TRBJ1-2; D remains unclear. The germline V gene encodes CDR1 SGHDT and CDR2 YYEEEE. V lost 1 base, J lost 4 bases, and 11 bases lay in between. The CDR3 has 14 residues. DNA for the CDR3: TGTGCCAGCAGCTTGAAGGGCCAGACCTATGGCTACACCTTC. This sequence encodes CASSLKGQTYGYTF.

The CDR3 spells CATTGSSGSGDTQYF. For the CDR3, the DNA is TGTGCCACCACCGGGTCCAGCGGGAGCGGAGATACGCAGTATTTT. V and J are TRBV10-3 and TRBJ2-3; 8 bases align to TRBD2. V dropped 10 bases and J dropped 5; count of bases not matched to a gene: 14. This CDR3 region has 15 residues. CDR1 is ENHRY, CDR2 SYGVKD, per germline.

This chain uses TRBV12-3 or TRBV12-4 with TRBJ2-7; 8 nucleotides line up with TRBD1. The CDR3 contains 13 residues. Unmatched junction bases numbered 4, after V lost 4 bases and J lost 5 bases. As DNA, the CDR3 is TGTGCCAGCAGTTGGACAGGGTCCGACGAGCAGTACTTC. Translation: CASSWTGSDEQYF.